This TCR beta chain derives from a study of blood T cell repertoires in COVID-19 (dated by TCRdb to 2018 to 2020). Regarding the complete study: The collaborator samples originated in the United States, Italy and Spain and spanned the acute and convalescent phases of COVID-19. Sample metadata almost always included a de-identified subject ID, COVID-19 status, age in years and sex. A freely available public database, intended as a resource for researchers studying the immune response to SARS-CoV-2, is where the repertoires were released. Where available, HLA class I and class II types were obtained from metadata supplied by the sample provider rather than from assay-based typing. The dataset comprised deeply sampled blood TCRbeta repertoires from subjects exposed to, actively infected with, or recovered from COVID-19. The samples were drawn from two sources: the first 160 participants of the ongoing ImmuneRACE study, and 1,000 to 1,500 subjects contributed by 6 global collaborators. The material from the prospective study consisted of cDNA or gDNA derived from T cells, B-cell-depleted T cells, or PBMCs.

TCRbeta CDR3 regions were amplified from genomic DNA using the immunoSEQ Assay, a bias-controlled multiplex PCR. The authors processed their data as follows. Nucleated cell counts per sample were estimated from amplification of reference gene primers within the assay. Sequence reads were collapsed and filtered to measure the absolute abundance of every unique TCRbeta CDR3 rearrangement. For each sample, productive Simpson clonality was calculated by taking the square root of Simpson's diversity index across productive rearrangements. This immuneACCESS table, as held by TCRdb, lists in-frame sequences with V and J called but not all clones. Of the missing ones, under half trace to an unresolved V gene in checked studies; the others have no known cause. The V and J calls and clone size were taken over from that table, and D and trimming were inferred from the DNA. The sample contains hundreds of thousands of clones, roughly 90% of them found a single time. The ten largest account for around 3% of the sample.

Inclusive of the bounding cysteine and phenylalanine, the CDR3 is 14 residues long. Only the CDR3 portion is preserved as DNA: 42 bases, with reading frame beginning at the first base. From the germline V gene (reference sequence), CDR1 is SEHNR and CDR2 is FQNEAQ. Relative to germline, V is 4 bases shorter and J is 5 bases shorter, with 14 bases between their ends. One collaborating source in Seattle enrolled patients while the patients were actively infected and followed the patients over time throughout the course of disease. Collaborating institutions collected whole blood in K2EDTA tubes following their own protocols. For TCRbeta analysis, collaborators shipped samples in one of three forms: frozen whole blood, isolated PBMCs, or DNA extracted from either of those sample types. With regard to this clone: Its antigen is not yet known. Per-base qualities were not stored, and no clone one base away is much larger.

What the authors observed across the whole study: The quantity of clinical and demographic metadata differed by source and by participant and was supplied without curation.

The sequence was collected from a woman younger than 45 with COVID-19, enrolled during active disease. This sequence uses TRBV7-9 and TRBJ1-1; no D gene call is confident. Sequenced input: peripheral blood. This receptor has the CDR3 CASSSHPEGTEAFF. The nucleotides read TGTGCCAGCAGCTCCCACCCGGAGGGAACTGAAGCTTTCTTT.